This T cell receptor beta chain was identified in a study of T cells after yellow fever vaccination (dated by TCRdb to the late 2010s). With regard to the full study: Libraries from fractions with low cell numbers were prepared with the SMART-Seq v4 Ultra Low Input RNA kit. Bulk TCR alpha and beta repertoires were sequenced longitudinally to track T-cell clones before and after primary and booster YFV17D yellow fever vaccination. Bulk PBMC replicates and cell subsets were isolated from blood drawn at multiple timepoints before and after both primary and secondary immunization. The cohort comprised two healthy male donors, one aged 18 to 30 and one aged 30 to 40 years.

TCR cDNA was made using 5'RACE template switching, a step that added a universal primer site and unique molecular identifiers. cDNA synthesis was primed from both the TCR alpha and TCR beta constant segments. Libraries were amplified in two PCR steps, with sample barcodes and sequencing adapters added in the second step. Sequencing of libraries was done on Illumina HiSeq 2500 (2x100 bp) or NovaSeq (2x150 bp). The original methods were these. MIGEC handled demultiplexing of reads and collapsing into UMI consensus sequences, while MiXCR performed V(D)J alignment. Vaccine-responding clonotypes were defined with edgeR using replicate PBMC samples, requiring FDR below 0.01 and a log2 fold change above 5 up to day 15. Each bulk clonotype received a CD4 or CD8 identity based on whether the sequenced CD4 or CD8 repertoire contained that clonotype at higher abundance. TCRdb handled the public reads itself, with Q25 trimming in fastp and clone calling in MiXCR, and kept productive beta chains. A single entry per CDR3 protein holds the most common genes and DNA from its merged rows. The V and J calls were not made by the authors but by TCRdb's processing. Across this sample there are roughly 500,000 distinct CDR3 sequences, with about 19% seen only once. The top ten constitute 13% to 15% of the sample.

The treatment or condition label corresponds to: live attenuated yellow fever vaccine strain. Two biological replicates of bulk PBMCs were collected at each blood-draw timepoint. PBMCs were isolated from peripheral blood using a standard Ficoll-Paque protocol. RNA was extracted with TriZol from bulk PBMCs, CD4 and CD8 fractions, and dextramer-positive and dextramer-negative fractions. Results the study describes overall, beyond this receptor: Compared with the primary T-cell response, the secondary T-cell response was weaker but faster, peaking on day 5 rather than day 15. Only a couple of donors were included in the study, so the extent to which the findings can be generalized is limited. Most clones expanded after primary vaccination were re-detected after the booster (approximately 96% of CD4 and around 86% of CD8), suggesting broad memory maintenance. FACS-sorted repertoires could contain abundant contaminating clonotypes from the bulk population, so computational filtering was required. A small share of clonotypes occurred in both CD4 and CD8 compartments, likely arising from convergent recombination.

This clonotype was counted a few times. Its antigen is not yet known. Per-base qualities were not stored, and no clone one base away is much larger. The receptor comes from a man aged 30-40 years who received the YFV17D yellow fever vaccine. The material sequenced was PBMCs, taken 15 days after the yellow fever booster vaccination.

The sequenced DNA is TGCGCCAGCAGCTGGGGGACTAGCTACGAGCAGTACTTC. The translation is CASSWGTSYEQYF. Recombination linked TRBV5-1 to TRBJ2-7; TRBD2 lines up with 8 middle nucleotides. Taken from cysteine to phenylalanine, the CDR3 has 13 residues. Only CDR3 DNA is held: 39 bases, read in frame from base 1. V lost 3 bases and J lost 3 bases, and the count of bases not matched to a germline gene is 2. In the germline V gene, CDR1 corresponds to SGHRS and CDR2 to YFSETQ. With all but the CDR3 taken from the reference TRBV5-1 and TRBJ2-7 genes, the full variable domain is: KAGVTQTPRYLIKTRGQQVTLSCSPISGHRSVSWYQQTPGQGLQFLFEYFSETQRNKGNFPGRFSGRQFSNSRSEMNVSTLELGDSALYLCASSWGTSYEQYFGPGTRLTVT.